Listed here is a single T cell receptor (beta chain). What it binds is unknown. Produced via immunoSEQ multiplex PCR; TCRdb's table is partial and in-frame only. This table has more than 55,000 clones, approximately 82% appearing once. The data were obtained in a study of a mutant IDH1 vaccine in newly diagnosed glioma. Turning to the study itself: Treated patients had a mean age of about 44 years and a sex split that was around 62% male and 37.5% female. Findings of the study overall: In roughly 93% of patients, immune responses induced by the vaccine occurred.

Time point indicated: week 5, during vaccination. Vaccinated patients received 300 ug of mutant IDH1 20-mer peptide per dose, with topical imiquimod. This CDR3 contains 14 residues. The V end was cut by 8 bases, the J end by 0 bases, with 11 bases between. Germline V gene sequence: CDR1 MNHEY, CDR2 SVGAGI. This rearrangement joins TRBV6-5 to TRBJ1-3; D uncertain. The origin of this receptor is a woman younger than 35 with glioma. Some clones in this sample may be carry-over from other donors' samples. Sample: PBMCs, taken from a glioma patient whose treatment included an IDH1 peptide vaccine. As DNA, the CDR3 is TGTGCCAGCGGCGAGGTGATCTCTGGAAACACCATATATTTT. This gives the protein CASGEVISGNTIYF.